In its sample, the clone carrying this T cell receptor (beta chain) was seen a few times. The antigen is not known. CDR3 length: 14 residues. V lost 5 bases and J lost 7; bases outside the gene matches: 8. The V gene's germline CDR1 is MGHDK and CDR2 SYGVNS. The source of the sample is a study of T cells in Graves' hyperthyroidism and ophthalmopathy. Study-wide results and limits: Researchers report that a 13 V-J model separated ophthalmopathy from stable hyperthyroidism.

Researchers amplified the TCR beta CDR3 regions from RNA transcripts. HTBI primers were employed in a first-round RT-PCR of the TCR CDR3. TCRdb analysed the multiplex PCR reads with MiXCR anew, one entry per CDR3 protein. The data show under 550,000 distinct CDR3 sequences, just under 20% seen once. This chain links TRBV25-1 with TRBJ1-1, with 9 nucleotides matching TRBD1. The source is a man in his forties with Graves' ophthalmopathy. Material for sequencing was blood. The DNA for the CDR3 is TGTGCCAGCAGTTTGACAGGGGGAAAAGGTGAAGCTTTCTTT. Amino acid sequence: CASSLTGGKGEAFF.